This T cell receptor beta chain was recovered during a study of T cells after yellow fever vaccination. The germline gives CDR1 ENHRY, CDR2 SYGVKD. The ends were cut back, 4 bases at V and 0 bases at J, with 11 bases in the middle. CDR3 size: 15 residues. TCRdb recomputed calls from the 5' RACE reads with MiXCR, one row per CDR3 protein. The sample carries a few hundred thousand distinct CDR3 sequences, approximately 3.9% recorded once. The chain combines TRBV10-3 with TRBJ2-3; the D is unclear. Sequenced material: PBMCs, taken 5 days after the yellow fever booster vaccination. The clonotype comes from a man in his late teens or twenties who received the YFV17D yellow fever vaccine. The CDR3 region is CAISAPSTSTDTQYF. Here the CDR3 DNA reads TGTGCCATCAGTGCCCCCAGTACTAGCACAGATACGCAGTATTTT.